These T cell receptor beta chains were read from a single sample in a study of blood T cell repertoires in COVID-19. Sequencing was performed with immunoSEQ multiplex PCR; in TCRdb, only in-frame clones are kept and a portion is missing. Of under 400,000 clones listed, approximately 87% were seen once; the top ten hold about 10%. The sequencing sample was made of peripheral blood. These receptors all come from a woman aged 25 to 39 with COVID-19, enrolled during active disease. The CDR3 runs from the conserved cysteine through the conserved F or W. The order of the fields is clone size, V gene, D gene, J gene, CDR3 DNA, CDR3 protein. D genes are given only for firm matches. Clone sizes are given selectively: once, few, many, or a class where the clone is expanded.

NA,TRBV2,NA,TRBJ2-2,TGTGCCAGACGGACAGAGGCCGGGGAGCTGTTTTTT,CARRTEAGELFF
NA,TRBV5-1,TRBD2,TRBJ2-2,TGCGCCAGCAGCTTGGCCGGGGCTAGCGGGATCTGGGAGCTGTTTTTT,CASSLAGASGIWELFF
NA,TRBV25-1,NA,TRBJ2-7,TGTGCCGGAGGGGGCGCAATTTACGAGCAGTACTTC,CAGGGAIYEQYF
NA,TRBV27,TRBD1,TRBJ1-2,TGTGCCAGCAGTTTACGACAGGGAGGTGGCTACACCTTC,CASSLRQGGGYTF
NA,TRBV4-3,TRBD1,TRBJ2-3,TGCGCCAGCAGTCGCGGACTCTGGACAGGGAGCACAGATACGCAGTATTTT,CASSRGLWTGSTDTQYF
once,TRBV5-1,TRBD2,TRBJ2-3,TGCGCCAGCAGCTTGGCCACTAGCGGGAGTACAGATACGCAGTATTTT,CASSLATSGSTDTQYF
once,TRBV6-5,TRBD1,TRBJ1-2,TGTGCCAGCAGACCGGGACAGGTTGACTATGGCTACACCTTC,CASRPGQVDYGYTF
few,TRBV28,NA,TRBJ2-7,TGTGCCAGCAGTCTTAAGGTGGGCAGGGACGAGCAGTACTTC,CASSLKVGRDEQYF
NA,TRBV24-1,NA,TRBJ2-3,TGTGCCACCAGTAGTAGTACAGATACGCAGTATTTT,CATSSSTDTQYF
NA,TRBV19,TRBD1,TRBJ1-5,TGTGCCAGTAACTCAAGGAAGGGCGGAAGACCAGGGGGGAATCAGCCCCAGCATTTT,CASNSRKGGRPGGNQPQHF